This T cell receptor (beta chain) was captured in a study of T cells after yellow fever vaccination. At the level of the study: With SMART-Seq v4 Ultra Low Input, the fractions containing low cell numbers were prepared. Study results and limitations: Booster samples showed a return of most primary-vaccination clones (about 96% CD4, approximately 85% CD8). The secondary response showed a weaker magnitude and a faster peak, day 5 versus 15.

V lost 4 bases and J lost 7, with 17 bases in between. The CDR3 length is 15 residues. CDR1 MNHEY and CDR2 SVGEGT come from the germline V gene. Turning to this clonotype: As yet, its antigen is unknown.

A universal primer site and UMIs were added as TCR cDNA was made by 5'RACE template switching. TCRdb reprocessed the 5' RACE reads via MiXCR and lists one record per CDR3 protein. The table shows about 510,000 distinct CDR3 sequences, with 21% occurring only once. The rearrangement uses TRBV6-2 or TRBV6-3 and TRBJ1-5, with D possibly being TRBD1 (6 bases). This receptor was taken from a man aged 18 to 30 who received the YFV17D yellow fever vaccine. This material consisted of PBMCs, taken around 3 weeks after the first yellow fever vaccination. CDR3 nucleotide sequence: TGTGCCAGCAGTTTGCCTGGGGGGCTGGGCCAGCCCCAGCATTTT. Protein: CASSLPGGLGQPQHF.